This T cell receptor (beta chain) was observed in a study of blood T cell repertoires in COVID-19. Study-wide context: Samples representing acute and convalescent COVID-19 were sourced from the United States, Italy and Spain. T cells, B-cell-depleted T cells, or PBMCs provided the cDNA or gDNA that served as material.

The repertoire was sequenced with immunoSEQ multiplex PCR; TCRdb's copy has only in-frame clones and lacks some. The data contain 75,000 to 100,000 clones, around 88% of them singletons. Germline lookup yields CDR1 LNHDA and CDR2 SQIVND (reference sequence). The junction had 3 bases not matched to a gene; V was cut back by 6 bases and J by 1 base. The CDR3 extends over 14 amino acids. The receptor's source is an elderly woman with acute or convalescent COVID-19. The chain links TRBV19 to TRBJ1-1; TRBD1 matches at 9 bases. Sequenced material: peripheral blood. CDR3 DNA sequence: TGTGCCAGTAGGAGGACAGGGGAGAACACTGAAGCTTTCTTT. The encoded protein is CASRRTGENTEAFF. The entire variable domain, with the rest obtained from reference TRBV19 and TRBJ1-1, is as follows: DGGITQSPKYLFRKEGQNVTLSCEQNLNHDAMYWYRQDPGQGLRLIYYSQIVNDFQKGDIAEGYSVSREKKESFPLTVTSAQKNPTAFYLCASRRTGENTEAFFGQGTRLTVV.